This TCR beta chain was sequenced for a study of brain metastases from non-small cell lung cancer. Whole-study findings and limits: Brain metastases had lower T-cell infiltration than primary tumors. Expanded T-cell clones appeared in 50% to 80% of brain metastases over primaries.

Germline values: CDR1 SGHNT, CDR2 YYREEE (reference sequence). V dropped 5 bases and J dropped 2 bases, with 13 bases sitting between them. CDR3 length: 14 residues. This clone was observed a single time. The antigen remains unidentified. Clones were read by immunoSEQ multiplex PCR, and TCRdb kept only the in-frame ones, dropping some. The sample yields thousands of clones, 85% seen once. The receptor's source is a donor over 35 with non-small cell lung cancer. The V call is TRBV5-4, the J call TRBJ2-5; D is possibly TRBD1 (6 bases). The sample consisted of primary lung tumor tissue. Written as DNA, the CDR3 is TGTGCCAGCAGTTCTGGACAGACTCAAGAGACCCAGTACTTC. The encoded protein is CASSSGQTQETQYF.